This TCR beta chain was recovered during a study of early T cells in non-severe SARS-CoV-2 infection. Study-wide background: The study sequenced bulk RNA from unsorted whole blood, with chains unpaired.

Separate cDNA molecules each had unique molecular identifiers attached to them. From the 5' RACE reads, TCRdb called clonotypes with MiXCR, one entry per CDR3 protein. The repertoire holds about 27,000 distinct CDR3 sequences, with about 4% as singletons. There are many counts of this clonotype. This CDR3 spans 15 amino acids. V was shortened by 0 bases and J by 3 bases, with 10 bases between the two germline ends. Looked up from germline, CDR1 is LNHNV and CDR2 is YYDKDF (reference sequence). Sequenced input: whole blood. This clonotype originated in an adult who was a healthcare worker with PCR-confirmed SARS-CoV-2 infection or an uninfected control (not recorded which). The genes are TRBV15 and TRBJ2-3; D is ambiguous. This chain's CDR3 is CATSREPVATDTQYF. The DNA of the CDR3 is TGTGCCACCAGCAGAGAGCCAGTAGCTACAGATACGCAGTATTTT.